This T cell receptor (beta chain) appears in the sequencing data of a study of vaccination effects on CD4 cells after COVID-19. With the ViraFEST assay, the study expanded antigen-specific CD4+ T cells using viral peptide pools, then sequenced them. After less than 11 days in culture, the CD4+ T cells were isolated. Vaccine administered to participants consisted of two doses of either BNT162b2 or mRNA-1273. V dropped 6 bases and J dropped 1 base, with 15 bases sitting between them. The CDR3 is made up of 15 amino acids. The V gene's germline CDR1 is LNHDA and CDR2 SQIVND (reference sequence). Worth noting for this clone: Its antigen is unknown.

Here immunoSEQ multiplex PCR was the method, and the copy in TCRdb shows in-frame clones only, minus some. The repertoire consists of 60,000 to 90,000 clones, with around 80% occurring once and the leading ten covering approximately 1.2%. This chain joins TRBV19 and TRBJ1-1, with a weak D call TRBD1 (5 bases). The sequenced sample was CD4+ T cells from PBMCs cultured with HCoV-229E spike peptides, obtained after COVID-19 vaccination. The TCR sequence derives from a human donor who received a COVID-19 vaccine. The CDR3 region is CASSSPGGWNTEAFF. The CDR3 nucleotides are TGTGCCAGTAGCAGCCCGGGGGGTTGGAACACTGAAGCTTTCTTT.